Below are 8 T cell receptor beta chains sequenced from a single sample in a study of T-cell reconstitution after alpha-beta-depleted transplantation in children. Preparation of the TCRbeta library was carried out with unique molecular identifiers. TCRdb ran MiXCR on the PCR reads and lists one entry per CDR3 protein. The repertoire consists of some 550,000 distinct CDR3 sequences, with around 19% occurring once and the leading ten covering roughly 3.3%. The sequencing here drew on PBMCs from the stem cell graft donor, taken from the stem cell graft. These receptors came from a human donor who donated a stem cell graft to a child with acute lymphoblastic leukemia.

CDR3: CASREPALGYTF. CDR3 nucleotide sequence: TGTGCCAGCCGGGAACCAGCCCTTGGCTACACCTTC. The V and J genes are TRBV6-5 and TRBJ1-2; D remains ambiguous. Trimming cost V 8 bases and J 7 bases, with 14 bases left between them. The germline CDR1 and CDR2 sequences are MNHEY and SVGAGI. This CDR3 contains 12 residues.

This clonotype appeared a few times. V gene TRBV12-3 or TRBV12-4 combines with J gene TRBJ2-1; D possibly corresponds to TRBD2 (6 bases). The CDR3 is made up of 14 amino acids. With 5 bases removed from V and 8 bases from J, the gap between germline ends came to 16 bases. Here the CDR3 reads CASSLHSGGDEQFF. The CDR3 DNA reads as TGTGCCAGCAGTCTCCATTCAGGCGGGGATGAGCAGTTCTTC.

This clonotype appeared a few times. The chain couples TRBV12-3 or TRBV12-4 to TRBJ2-7, with D perhaps matching TRBD1 (6 bases). CDR3 length equals 13 residues. Deletions cut 6 bases from V and 2 bases from J, with 11 bases between. The CDR3 protein is CASRAGVPYEQYF. The CDR3 nucleotides read TGTGCCAGCAGGGCAGGGGTCCCCTACGAGCAGTACTTC.

This clonotype has ten or more counts. The CDR3 loop reads CASSFTSGGSSYNEQFF. The CDR3 region has the DNA TGCGCCAGCAGCTTCACTAGCGGGGGGAGCTCCTACAATGAGCAGTTCTTC. V is TRBV5-1 and J is TRBJ2-1; 12 bases map to TRBD2. The CDR3 loop spans 17 amino acids. With V trimmed by 2 bases and J by 0 bases, 3 bases remained unmatched. From germline, CDR1 is SGHRS and CDR2 YFSETQ.

The V call is TRBV5-1, the J call TRBJ1-2, with 8 bases that match TRBD1. Trimming cost V 0 bases and J 5 bases; bases outside gene matches: 15. This CDR3 comprises 18 residues. Germline V gene sequence: CDR1 SGHRS, CDR2 YFSETQ. CDR3 nucleotides: TGCGCCAGCAGCTTGGTTCCTTCCTCAGGGGGCGCGGAGTATGGCTACACCTTC. This translates into CASSLVPSSGGAEYGYTF.

This clonotype was detected a few times. V and J are TRBV19 and TRBJ2-1; 8 positions agree with TRBD2. Germline trimming cut 5 bases from V and 12 bases from J; bases unmatched to any gene: 6. In germline, CDR1 is LNHDA, CDR2 SQIVND (reference sequence). This CDR3 contains 12 residues. CDR3 sequence (DNA): TGTGCCAGTAGTTTGGTGGGGACTAGGCAGTTCTTC. Its translation: CASSLVGTRQFF.

CDR3 loop: CSARGWGSFSSYEQYF. As DNA, the CDR3 is TGCAGTGCTAGGGGATGGGGCAGTTTTAGCTCCTACGAGCAGTACTTC. The rearrangement uses TRBV20-1 and TRBJ2-7, with D perhaps matching TRBD1 (5 bases). Germline-derived CDR1 and CDR2 are DFQATT and SNEGSKA (reference sequence). V was cut by 3 bases and J by 0 bases, with 18 bases left in between. The CDR3 contains 16 residues.

The chain is built from TRBV6-6 and TRBJ1-5; D gene unclear. Germline CDR1 reads MNHNY; CDR2 reads SVGAGI (reference sequence). Trimming removed 4 bases at V and 15 bases at J, with 10 bases between. The CDR3 is 10 amino acids. The DNA for the CDR3 is TGTGCCAGCAGTTCCCTCATTCCGCATTTT. Residues: CASSSLIPHF.